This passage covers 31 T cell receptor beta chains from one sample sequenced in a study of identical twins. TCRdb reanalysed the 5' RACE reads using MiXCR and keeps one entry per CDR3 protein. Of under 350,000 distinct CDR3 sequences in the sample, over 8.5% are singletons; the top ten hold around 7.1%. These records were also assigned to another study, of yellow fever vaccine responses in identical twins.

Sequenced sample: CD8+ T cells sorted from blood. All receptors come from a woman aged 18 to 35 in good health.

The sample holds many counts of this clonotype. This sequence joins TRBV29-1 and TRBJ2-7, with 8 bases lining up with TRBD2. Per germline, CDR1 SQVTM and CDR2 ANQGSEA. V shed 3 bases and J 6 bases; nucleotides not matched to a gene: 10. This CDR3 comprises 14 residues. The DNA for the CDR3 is TGCAGCGTTGAGGGCCAGCGGGAGAGCAGCGAGCAGTACTTC. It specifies CSVEGQRESSEQYF.

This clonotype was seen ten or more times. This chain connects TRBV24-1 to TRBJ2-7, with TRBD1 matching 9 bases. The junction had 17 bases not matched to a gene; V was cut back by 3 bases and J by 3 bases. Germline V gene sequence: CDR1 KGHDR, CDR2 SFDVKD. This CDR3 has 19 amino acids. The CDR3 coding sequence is TGTGCCACCAGTGATGCCCGGGACAGGGTTCTTGTTAAATACTACGAGCAGTACTTC. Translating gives CATSDARDRVLVKYYEQYF.

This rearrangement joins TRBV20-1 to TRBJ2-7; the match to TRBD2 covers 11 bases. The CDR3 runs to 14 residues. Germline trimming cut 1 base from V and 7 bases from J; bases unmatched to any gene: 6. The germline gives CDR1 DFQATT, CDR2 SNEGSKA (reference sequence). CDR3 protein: CSARVLAGGWEQYF. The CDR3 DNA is TGCAGTGCTAGAGTCCTAGCGGGAGGTTGGGAGCAGTACTTC.

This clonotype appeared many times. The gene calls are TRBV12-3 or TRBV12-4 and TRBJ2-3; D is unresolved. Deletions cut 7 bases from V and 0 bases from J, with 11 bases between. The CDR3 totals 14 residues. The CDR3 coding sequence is TGTGCCAGCATCCCTTGGGGTAGCACAGATACGCAGTATTTT. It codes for CASIPWGSTDTQYF.

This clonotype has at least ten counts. The CDR3 DNA reads as TGCAGCGTTGAGGGGAGGGGGCGAAAGAACACTGAAGCTTTCTTT. It encodes CSVEGRGRKNTEAFF. The genes are TRBV29-1 and TRBJ1-1; 7 nucleotides line up with TRBD1. The J segment lost 1 base and the V segment lost 3 bases, leaving 8 bases of the junction unmatched. The germline V gene has CDR1 SQVTM and CDR2 ANQGSEA. The CDR3 has 15 amino acids.

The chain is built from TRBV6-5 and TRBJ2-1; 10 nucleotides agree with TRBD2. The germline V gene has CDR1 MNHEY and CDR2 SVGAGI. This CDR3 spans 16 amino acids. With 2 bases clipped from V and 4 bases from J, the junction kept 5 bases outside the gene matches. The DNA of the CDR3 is TGTGCCAGCAGTTACCTACTAGCGGGGACGTACAATGAGCAGTTCTTC. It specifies CASSYLLAGTYNEQFF.

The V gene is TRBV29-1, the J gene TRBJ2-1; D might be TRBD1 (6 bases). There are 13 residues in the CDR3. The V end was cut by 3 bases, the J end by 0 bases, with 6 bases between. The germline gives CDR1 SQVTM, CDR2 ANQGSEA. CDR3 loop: CSVETGSYNEQFF. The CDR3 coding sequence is TGCAGCGTTGAGACAGGCTCCTACAATGAGCAGTTCTTC.

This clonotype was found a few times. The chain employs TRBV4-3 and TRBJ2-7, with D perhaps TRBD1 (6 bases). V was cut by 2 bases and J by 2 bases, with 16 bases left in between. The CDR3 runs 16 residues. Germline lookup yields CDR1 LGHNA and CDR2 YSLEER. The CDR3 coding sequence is TGCGCCAGCAGCCAACTCAAAGGGGGATCTACCTACGAGCAGTACTTC. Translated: CASSQLKGGSTYEQYF.

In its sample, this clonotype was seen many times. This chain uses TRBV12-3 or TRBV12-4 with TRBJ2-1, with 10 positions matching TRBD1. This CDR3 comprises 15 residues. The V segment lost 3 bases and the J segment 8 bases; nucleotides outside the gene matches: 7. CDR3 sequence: CASSFIGTGVYEQFF. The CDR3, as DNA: TGTGCCAGCAGTTTTATTGGGACAGGGGTCTATGAGCAGTTCTTC.

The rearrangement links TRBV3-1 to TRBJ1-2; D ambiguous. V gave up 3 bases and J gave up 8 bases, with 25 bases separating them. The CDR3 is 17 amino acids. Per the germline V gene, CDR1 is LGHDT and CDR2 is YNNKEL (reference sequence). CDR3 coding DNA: TGTGCCAGCAGCCACACGGGCCTTTCCCTAAGGTTTATAGGCTACACCTTC. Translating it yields CASSHTGLSLRFIGYTF.

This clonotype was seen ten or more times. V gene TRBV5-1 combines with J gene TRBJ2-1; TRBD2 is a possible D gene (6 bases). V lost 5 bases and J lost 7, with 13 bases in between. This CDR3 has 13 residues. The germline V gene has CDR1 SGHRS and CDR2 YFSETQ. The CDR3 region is CASRYMGGNEQFF. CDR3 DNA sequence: TGCGCCAGCAGATACATGGGGGGTAATGAGCAGTTCTTC.

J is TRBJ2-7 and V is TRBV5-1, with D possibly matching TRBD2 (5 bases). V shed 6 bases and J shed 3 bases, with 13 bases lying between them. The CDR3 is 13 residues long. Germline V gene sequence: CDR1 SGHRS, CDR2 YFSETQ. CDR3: CASNPLGGYEQYF. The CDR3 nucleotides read TGCGCCAGCAACCCCTTAGGAGGCTACGAGCAGTACTTC.

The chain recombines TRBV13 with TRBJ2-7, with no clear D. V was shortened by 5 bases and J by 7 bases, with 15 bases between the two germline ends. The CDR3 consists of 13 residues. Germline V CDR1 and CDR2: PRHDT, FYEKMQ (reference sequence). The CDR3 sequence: CASSPASSREQYF. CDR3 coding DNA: TGTGCCAGCAGCCCCGCATCTTCGCGTGAGCAGTACTTC.

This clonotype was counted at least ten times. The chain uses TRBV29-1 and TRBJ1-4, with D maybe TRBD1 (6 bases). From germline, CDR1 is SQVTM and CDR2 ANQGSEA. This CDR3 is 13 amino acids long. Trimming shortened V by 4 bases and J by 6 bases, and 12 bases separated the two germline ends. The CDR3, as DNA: TGCAGCGTTGTCAGGGGCGCCGATGAAAAACTGTTTTTT. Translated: CSVVRGADEKLFF.

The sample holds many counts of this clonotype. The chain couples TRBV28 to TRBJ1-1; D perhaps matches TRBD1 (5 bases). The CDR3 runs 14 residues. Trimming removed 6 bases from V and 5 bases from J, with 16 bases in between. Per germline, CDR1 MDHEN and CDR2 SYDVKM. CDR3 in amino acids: CASRIYGGRTEAFF. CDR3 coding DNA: TGTGCCAGCAGGATTTATGGGGGAAGGACTGAAGCTTTCTTT.

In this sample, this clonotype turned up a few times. CDR3 region: CASSVGPERGYTDTQYF. Written as DNA, the CDR3 is TGTGCCAGCAGCGTAGGCCCGGAACGGGGCTACACAGATACGCAGTATTTT. This chain uses TRBV9 with TRBJ2-3, with D perhaps being TRBD1 or TRBD2 (5 bases each). CDR1 is SGDLS and CDR2 is YYNGEE in the germline V gene. The length of the CDR3 is 17 residues. Trimming shortened V by 0 bases and J by 2 bases, and 16 bases separated the two germline ends.

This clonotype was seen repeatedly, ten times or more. The CDR3 DNA sequence: TGTGCCAGCAGCTTTGCCCCCCCTCTCTCGTTCTTC. The encoded protein is CASSFAPPLSFF. The J gene is TRBJ2-1, the V gene TRBV12-3 or TRBV12-4, with D unclear. Trimming cost V 6 bases and J 15 bases, with 18 bases left between them. CDR3 length: 12 amino acids.

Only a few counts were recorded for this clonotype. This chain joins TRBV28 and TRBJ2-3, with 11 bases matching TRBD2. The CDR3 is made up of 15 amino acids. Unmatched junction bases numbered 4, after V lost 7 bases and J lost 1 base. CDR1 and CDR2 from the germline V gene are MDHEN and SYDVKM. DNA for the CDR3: TGTGCCAGCAAACTAGCGGGAGAACGCACAGATACGCAGTATTTT. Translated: CASKLAGERTDTQYF.

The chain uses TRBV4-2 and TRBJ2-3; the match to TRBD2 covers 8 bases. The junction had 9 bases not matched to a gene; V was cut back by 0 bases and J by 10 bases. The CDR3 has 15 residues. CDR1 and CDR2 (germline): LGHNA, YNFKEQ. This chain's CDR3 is CASSQEPGGLVAQYF. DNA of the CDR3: TGTGCCAGCAGCCAAGAACCGGGGGGGTTAGTTGCGCAGTATTTT.

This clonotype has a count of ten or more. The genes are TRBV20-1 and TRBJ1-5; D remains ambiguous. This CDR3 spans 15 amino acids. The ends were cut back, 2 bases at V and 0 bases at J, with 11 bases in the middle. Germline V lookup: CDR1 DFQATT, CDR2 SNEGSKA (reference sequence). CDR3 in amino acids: CSARMGSHSNQPQHF. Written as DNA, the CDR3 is TGCAGTGCTAGAATGGGCAGCCATAGCAATCAGCCCCAGCATTTT.

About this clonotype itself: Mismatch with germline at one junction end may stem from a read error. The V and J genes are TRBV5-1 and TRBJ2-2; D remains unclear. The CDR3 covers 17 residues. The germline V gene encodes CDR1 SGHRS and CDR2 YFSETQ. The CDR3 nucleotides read TGCGCCAGCAGCTTGAAAGGAGTGACGGTGAACACCGAGGAGCTGTTTTTT. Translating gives CASSLKGVTVNTEELFF.

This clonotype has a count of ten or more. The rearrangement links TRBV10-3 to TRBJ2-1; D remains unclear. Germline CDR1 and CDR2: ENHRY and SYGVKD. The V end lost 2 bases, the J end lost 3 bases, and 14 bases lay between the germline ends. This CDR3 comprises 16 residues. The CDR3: CAISEESVQNYNEQFF. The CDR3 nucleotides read TGTGCCATCAGTGAGGAGTCTGTACAGAACTACAATGAGCAGTTCTTC.

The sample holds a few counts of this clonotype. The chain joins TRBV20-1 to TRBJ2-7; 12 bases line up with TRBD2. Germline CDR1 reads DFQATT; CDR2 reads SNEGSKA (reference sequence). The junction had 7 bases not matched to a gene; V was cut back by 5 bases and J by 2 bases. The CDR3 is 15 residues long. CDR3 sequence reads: CSAETGTSGPYEQYF. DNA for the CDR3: TGCAGTGCTGAGACCGGGACTAGCGGGCCCTACGAGCAGTACTTC.

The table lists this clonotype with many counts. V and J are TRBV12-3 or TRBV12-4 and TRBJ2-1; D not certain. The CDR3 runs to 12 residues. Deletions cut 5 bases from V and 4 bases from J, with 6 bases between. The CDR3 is CASSARYNEQFF. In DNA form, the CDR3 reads TGTGCCAGCAGTGCCCGATACAATGAGCAGTTCTTC.

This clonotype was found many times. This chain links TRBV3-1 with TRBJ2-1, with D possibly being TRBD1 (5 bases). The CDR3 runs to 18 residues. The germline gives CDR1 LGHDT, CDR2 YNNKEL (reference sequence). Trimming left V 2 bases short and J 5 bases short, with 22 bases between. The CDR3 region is CASSQRNPAGFLHNEQFF. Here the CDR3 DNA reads TGTGCCAGCAGCCAACGGAACCCCGCAGGGTTCCTGCACAATGAGCAGTTCTTC.

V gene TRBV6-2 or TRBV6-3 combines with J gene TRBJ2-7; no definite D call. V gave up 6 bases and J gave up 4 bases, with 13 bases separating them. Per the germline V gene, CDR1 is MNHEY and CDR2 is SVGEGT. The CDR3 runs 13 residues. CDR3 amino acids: CASSIGGIYEQYF. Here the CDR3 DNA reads TGTGCCAGCAGCATAGGCGGCATTTACGAGCAGTACTTC.

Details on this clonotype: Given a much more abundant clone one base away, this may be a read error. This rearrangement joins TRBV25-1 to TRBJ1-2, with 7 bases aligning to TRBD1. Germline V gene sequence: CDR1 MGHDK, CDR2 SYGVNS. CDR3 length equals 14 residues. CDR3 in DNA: TGTGCCGGCAGTGACCCGGCAGGGGGCTATGGCTACACCTTC. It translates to CAGSDPAGGYGYTF.

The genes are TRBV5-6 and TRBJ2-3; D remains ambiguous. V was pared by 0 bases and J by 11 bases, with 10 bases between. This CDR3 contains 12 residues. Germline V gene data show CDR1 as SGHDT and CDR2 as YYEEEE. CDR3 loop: CASSLASPEQYF. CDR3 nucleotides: TGTGCCAGCAGCTTGGCTTCTCCCGAGCAGTATTTT.

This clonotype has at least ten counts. CDR3 DNA sequence: TGCGCCAGCAGCAGGACTAGCGGGTACAATGAGCAGTTCTTC. Residues: CASSRTSGYNEQFF. The genes are TRBV5-1 and TRBJ2-1, with 11 bases lining up with TRBD2. Germline assignment: CDR1 SGHRS and CDR2 YFSETQ. Trimming at V came to 4 bases and at J to 4 bases, leaving 1 base not matched to a gene. CDR3 length: 14 amino acids.

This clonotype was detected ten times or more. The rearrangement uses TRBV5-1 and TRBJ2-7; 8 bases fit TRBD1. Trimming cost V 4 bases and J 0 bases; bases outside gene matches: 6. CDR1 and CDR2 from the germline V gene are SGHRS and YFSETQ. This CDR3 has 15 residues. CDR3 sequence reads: CASSVTGAFSYEQYF. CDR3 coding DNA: TGCGCCAGCAGCGTGACAGGGGCATTCTCCTACGAGCAGTACTTC. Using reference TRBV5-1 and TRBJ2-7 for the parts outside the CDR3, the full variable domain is KAGVTQTPRYLIKTRGQQVTLSCSPISGHRSVSWYQQTPGQGLQFLFEYFSETQRNKGNFPGRFSGRQFSNSRSEMNVSTLELGDSALYLCASSVTGAFSYEQYFGPGTRLTVT.

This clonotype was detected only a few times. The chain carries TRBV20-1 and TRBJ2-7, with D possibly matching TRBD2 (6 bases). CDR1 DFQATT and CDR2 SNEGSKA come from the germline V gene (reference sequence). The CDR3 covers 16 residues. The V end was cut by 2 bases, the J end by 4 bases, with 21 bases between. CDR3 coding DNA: TGCAGTGCTAGATTGAGGCGGGAACCCGTGGGGTACGAGCAGTACTTC. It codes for CSARLRREPVGYEQYF.